A single sample is the source of the 20 T cell receptor beta chains below, sequenced in a study of regulatory T cells in long-lasting Graves disease. The time point was: persistent/refractory GD, antithyroid drugs over 5 years with positive TRAb. PBMCs provided the RNA from which the TCR library was made. The TCR beta library used iRepertoire HTBI primers with Arm-PCR amplification of CDR3. Each CDR3 protein is one row after TCRdb ran MiXCR on the multiplex PCR reads. The data show about 460,000 distinct CDR3 sequences, under 25% seen once. The sequencing here drew on peripheral blood mononuclear cells (PBMCs), taken when the disease was refractory, from a patient treated with antithyroid drugs. Receptors were obtained from a female donor with Graves disease.

The CDR3 region is CSATGGDITEAFF. The CDR3 nucleotides read TGCAGTGCTACTGGAGGGGATATCACTGAAGCTTTCTTT. This rearrangement joins TRBV20-1 to TRBJ1-1; D possibly corresponds to TRBD1 (5 bases). Germline V CDR1 and CDR2: DFQATT, SNEGSKA (reference sequence). The ends were cut back, 4 bases at V and 4 bases at J, with 13 bases in the middle. The CDR3 spans 13 residues.

The CDR3 DNA is TGCAGTGCTAGAGATCGCCTAGGAGACGTCTACAATGAGCAGTTCTTC. It encodes CSARDRLGDVYNEQFF. The chain is built from TRBV20-1 and TRBJ2-1; D gene uncertain. V gave up 0 bases and J gave up 3 bases, with 15 bases separating them. There are 16 residues in the CDR3. Germline CDR1 reads DFQATT; CDR2 reads SNEGSKA (reference sequence).

This clonotype occurred many times. V gene TRBV12-3 or TRBV12-4 combines with J gene TRBJ1-1; TRBD1 is a possible D gene (5 bases). The V gene lost 3 bases and the J gene lost 7 bases, with 21 bases spanning the gap. This CDR3 spans 16 amino acids. The CDR3 coding sequence is TGTGCCAGCAGTTTTGGGGGGGGACGGGAGCAACTTGAAGCTTTCTTT. This sequence encodes CASSFGGGREQLEAFF.

This clonotype has only a few counts. This sequence joins TRBV3-1 and TRBJ2-5; the D gene is possibly TRBD2 (6 bases). V shed 4 bases and J shed 5 bases, with 20 bases lying between them. There are 16 residues in the CDR3. Germline values: CDR1 LGHDT, CDR2 YNNKEL (reference sequence). The CDR3 loop reads CASSPTSGSSVETQYF. As DNA, the CDR3 is TGTGCCAGCAGCCCGACAAGCGGGTCCTCAGTGGAGACCCAGTACTTC.

This clonotype was detected ten times or more. This chain links TRBV27 with TRBJ2-7; 10 nucleotides line up with TRBD2. This CDR3 comprises 14 residues. Trimming cost V 8 bases and J 2 bases; bases outside gene matches: 6. The germline V gene encodes CDR1 MNHEY and CDR2 SMNVEV (reference sequence). Here the CDR3 DNA reads TGTGCCAGCGGAACACTAGCGGGGCCCTACGAGCAGTACTTC. Translated, it gives CASGTLAGPYEQYF.

This clonotype has a count of ten or more. V gene TRBV28 combines with J gene TRBJ2-5, with D tentatively TRBD1 (5 bases). Germline V gives CDR1 MDHEN, CDR2 SYDVKM. The CDR3 length is 14 residues. Between the trimmed V and J ends, which lost 7 bases and 5 bases, there was a span of 17 bases. CDR3 nucleotide sequence: TGTGCCAGCACCTGGTCAGGGTTGGGGGAGACCCAGTACTTC. Translated, it gives CASTWSGLGETQYF.

This clonotype was seen only a few times. This sequence joins TRBV29-1 and TRBJ1-1, with D uncertain. V shed 3 bases and J shed 4 bases, with 6 bases lying between them. The CDR3 runs 11 residues. Looked up from germline, CDR1 is SQVTM and CDR2 is ANQGSEA. CDR3 sequence (DNA): TGCAGCGTTGATAGAAGCACTGAAGCTTTCTTT. Translated, it gives CSVDRSTEAFF. The variable domain in full, completed from reference TRBV29-1 and TRBJ1-1, reads SAVISQKPSRDICQRGTSLTIQCQVDSQVTMMFWYRQQPGQSLTLIATANQGSEATYESGFVIDKFPISRPNLTFSTLTVSNMSPEDSSIYLCSVDRSTEAFFGQGTRLTVV.

Points on this clonotype: This could be a read error, since a much larger clone is one nucleotide away. The J gene is TRBJ1-1, the V gene TRBV6-1; a weak D match, TRBD1 (5 bases). The CDR3 is 15 amino acids. CDR1 MNHNS and CDR2 SASEGT come from the germline V gene. Trimming pared 7 bases from V and 5 bases from J, leaving 20 bases between. CDR3 nucleotides: TGTGCCAGCAATTCCGAACGGGGGGTAGCGACTGAAGCTTTCTTT. Amino acids: CASNSERGVATEAFF.

This chain links TRBV20-1 with TRBJ1-2; D remains unclear. Germline V CDR1 and CDR2: DFQATT, SNEGSKA (reference sequence). V lost 6 bases to trimming and J lost 4 bases, with 18 bases between them. The CDR3 spans 14 residues. The CDR3 region has the DNA TGCAGTGCCCGGGCCGAGGGAAGCGCCTATGGCTACACCTTC. As protein: CSARAEGSAYGYTF.

This chain links TRBV30 with TRBJ2-5; 9 bases map to TRBD2. Trimming cost V 1 base and J 2 bases; bases outside gene matches: 5. CDR1 is GTSNPN, CDR2 SVGIG, per germline (reference sequence). This CDR3 spans 15 amino acids. CDR3 sequence reads: CAWSAKTSGQETQYF. DNA of the CDR3: TGTGCCTGGAGTGCCAAGACTAGCGGACAAGAGACCCAGTACTTC.

The sample holds a few counts of this clonotype. A much larger clonotype is one base distant, so this may be a read error. CDR3 amino acids: CASSDIGYGHTF. The CDR3 nucleotides read TGTGCCAGCAGCGATATTGGCTATGGCCACACCTTC. V and J are TRBV9 and TRBJ1-2; D is uncertain. Per the germline V gene, CDR1 is SGDLS and CDR2 is YYNGEE. The CDR3 sequence is 12 residues long. The full variable domain, with the rest looked up from reference TRBV9 and TRBJ1-2, is DSGVTQTPKHLITATGQRVTLRCSPRSGDLSVYWYQQSLDQGLQFLIQYYNGEERAKGNILERFSAQQFPDLHSELNLSSLELGDSALYFCASSDIGYGHTFGSGTRLTVV.

Comment on this clonotype: One base away lies a much larger clone, so this may be a sequencing read error. The rearrangement joins TRBV28 to TRBJ1-3; 8 bases agree with TRBD1. From germline, CDR1 is MDHEN and CDR2 SYDVKM. This CDR3 is 13 amino acids long. In nucleotides, the CDR3 is TGTGCCAGCATGACAGGGGTTGGAAACGCCATATATTTT. Translation gives CASMTGVGNAIYF.

This clonotype occurred many times. The CDR3 DNA reads as TGTGCCAGCACTGAGGACCTGAAACTGTTTTTT. Protein product: CASTEDLKLFF. The V call is TRBV6-1, the J call TRBJ1-4, with no clear D. The V end lost 7 bases, the J end lost 11 bases, and 11 bases lay between the germline ends. This CDR3 is built from 11 residues. Germline V lookup: CDR1 MNHNS, CDR2 SASEGT.

This clonotype was seen a few times. A much larger clone sits a single nucleotide away, making a read error possible. The conserved final phenylalanine or tryptophan is absent from the CDR3, which likely points to a read error. The chain employs TRBV12-3 or TRBV12-4 and TRBJ1-1; TRBD1 agrees at 7 bases. The CDR3 has 13 amino acids. The V segment lost 6 bases and the J segment 6 bases; nucleotides outside the gene matches: 7. CDR3: CASRQGSSAEAFL. The CDR3 DNA reads TGTGCCAGCAGACAGGGGAGCTCCGCTGAAGCTTTCCTT.

There are a few counts of this clonotype. The V call is TRBV6-5, the J call TRBJ1-2; D remains unclear. The V gene lost 2 bases and the J gene lost 4 bases, with 14 bases spanning the gap. Per germline, CDR1 MNHEY and CDR2 SVGAGI. This CDR3 has 15 amino acids. CDR3 in DNA: TGTGCCAGCAGTTACCTAAGAGGAGAGGGCTATGGCTACACCTTC. Translation gives CASSYLRGEGYGYTF.

In its sample, this clonotype was seen many times. The junction and the germline gene differ at one end; a read error may be behind it. V and J are TRBV6-5 and TRBJ1-2, with 7 bases aligning to TRBD1. CDR1 is MNHEY and CDR2 is SVGAGI in the germline V gene. CDR3 size: 11 residues. The CDR3 sequence: CASSSLTGTAF. In DNA form, the CDR3 reads TGTGCCAGCAGTTCCCTGACAGGGACGGCCTTC.

This clonotype was counted a few times. The genes are TRBV5-5 and TRBJ1-2, with TRBD1 matching 7 bases. The CDR3 has 15 amino acids. Germline CDR1 reads SGHKS; CDR2 reads YYEKEE (reference sequence). The ends lost 0 bases at V and 8 bases at J; junction bases unmatched: 10. This CDR3 is CASSLEGQLVVGYTF. The CDR3 DNA reads TGTGCCAGCAGCTTGGAGGGACAGTTGGTCGTAGGCTACACCTTC.

The chain joins TRBV7-8 to TRBJ1-2; the match to TRBD1 covers 7 bases. CDR1 and CDR2 from the germline V gene are SGHVS and FQNEAQ. CDR3 length: 13 amino acids. The V segment lost 4 bases and the J segment 8 bases; nucleotides outside the gene matches: 7. In DNA form, the CDR3 reads TGTGCCAGCAGCTCGGGACAGATGGGGGGCTACACCTTC. Its protein product is CASSSGQMGGYTF.

This clonotype occurred many times. The V call is TRBV2, the J call TRBJ1-3; no clear D gene. The CDR3 has 13 residues. Germline V gene lookup returns CDR1 SNHLY and CDR2 FYNNEI. Trimming removed 10 bases from V and 6 bases from J, with 16 bases in between. CDR3 nucleotide sequence: TGTGCCACCTACATCGGAAAGCAAAACACCATATATTTT. Its protein product is CATYIGKQNTIYF.

This clonotype has a count of ten or more. The V and J genes are TRBV28 and TRBJ2-5; D is uncertain. V lost 5 bases and J lost 5, with 21 bases in between. Germline CDR1 and CDR2: MDHEN and SYDVKM. The CDR3 contains 16 residues. The chain's CDR3 is CASSPMVVIYPETQYF. The CDR3 nucleotides read TGTGCCAGCAGTCCCATGGTGGTAATCTACCCGGAGACCCAGTACTTC.